This T cell receptor (beta chain) is from a study of cytomegalovirus exposure and HLA in healthy donors. Study-wide results and caveats: Later analysis identified a missense DCLRE1C variant that was linked to TCR beta V- and J-gene trimming.

Donors likely had unrecorded immune exposures despite being nominally healthy when sampled. Worth noting for this clone: Its cognate antigen is unknown.

Use of 60 Vbeta and 13 Jbeta primers characterized the PCR. Some clones are missing from TCRdb's copy, which holds only in-frame ones; the method was immunoSEQ multiplex PCR. Of approximately 140,000 clones listed, roughly 80% are singletons. The germline CDR1 and CDR2 sequences are MNHEY and SVGAGI. The CDR3 runs to 15 residues. Trimming cost V 6 bases and J 2 bases; bases outside gene matches: 7. Sequenced input: PBMCs. The sequence was collected from a man younger than 30 in good health and CMV-seronegative. This chain uses TRBV6-5 with TRBJ1-2, with TRBD1 matching 9 bases. The CDR3 DNA follows: TGTGCCAGCAGATCGCCTGGGACAGGGAACTATGGCTACACCTTC. This sequence encodes CASRSPGTGNYGYTF.